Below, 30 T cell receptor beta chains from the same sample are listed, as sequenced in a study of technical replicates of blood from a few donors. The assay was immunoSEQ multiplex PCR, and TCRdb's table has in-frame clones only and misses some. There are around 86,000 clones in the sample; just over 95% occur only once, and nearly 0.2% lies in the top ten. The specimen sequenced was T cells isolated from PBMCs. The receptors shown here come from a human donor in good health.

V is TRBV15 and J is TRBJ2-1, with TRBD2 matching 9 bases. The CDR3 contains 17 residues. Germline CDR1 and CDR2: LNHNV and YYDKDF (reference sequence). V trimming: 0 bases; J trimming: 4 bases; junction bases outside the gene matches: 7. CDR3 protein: CATSREIGGREYNEQFF. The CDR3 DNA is TGTGCCACCAGCAGAGAGATCGGCGGGAGGGAATACAATGAGCAGTTCTTC.

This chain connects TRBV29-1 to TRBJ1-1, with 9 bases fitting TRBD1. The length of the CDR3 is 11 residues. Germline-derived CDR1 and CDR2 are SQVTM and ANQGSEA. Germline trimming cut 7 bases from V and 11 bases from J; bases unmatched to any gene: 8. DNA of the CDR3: TGCAGCGGGACAGGGGACGGTGTGGCTTTCTTT. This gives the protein CSGTGDGVAFF.

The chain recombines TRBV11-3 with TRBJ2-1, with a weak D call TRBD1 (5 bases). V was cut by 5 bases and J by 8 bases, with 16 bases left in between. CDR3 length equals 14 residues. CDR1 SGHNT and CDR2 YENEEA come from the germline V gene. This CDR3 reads CASSRRKGSDEQFF. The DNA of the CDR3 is TGTGCCAGCAGCAGACGGAAGGGGTCGGATGAGCAGTTCTTC. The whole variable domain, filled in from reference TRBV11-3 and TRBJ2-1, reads EAGVVQSPRYKIIEKKQPVAFWCNPISGHNTLYWYLQNLGQGPELLIRYENEEAVDDSQLPKDRFSAERLKGVDSTLKIQPAELGDSAVYLCASSRRKGSDEQFFGPGTRLTVL.

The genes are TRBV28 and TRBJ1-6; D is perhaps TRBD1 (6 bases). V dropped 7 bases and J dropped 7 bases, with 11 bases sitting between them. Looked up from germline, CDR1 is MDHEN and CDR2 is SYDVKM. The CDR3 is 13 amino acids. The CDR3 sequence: CASKQGDNSPLHF. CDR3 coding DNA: TGTGCCAGCAAACAGGGCGACAATTCACCCCTCCACTTT.

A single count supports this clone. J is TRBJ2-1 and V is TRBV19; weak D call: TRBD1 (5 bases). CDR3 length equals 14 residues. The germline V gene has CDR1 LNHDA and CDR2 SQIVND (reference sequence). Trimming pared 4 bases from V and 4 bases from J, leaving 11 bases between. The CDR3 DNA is TGTGCCAGTAGTAGTCAGGGTTCGTACAATGAGCAGTTCTTC. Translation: CASSSQGSYNEQFF. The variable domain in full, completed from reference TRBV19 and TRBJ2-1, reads DGGITQSPKYLFRKEGQNVTLSCEQNLNHDAMYWYRQDPGQGLRLIYYSQIVNDFQKGDIAEGYSVSREKKESFPLTVTSAQKNPTAFYLCASSSQGSYNEQFFGPGTRLTVL.

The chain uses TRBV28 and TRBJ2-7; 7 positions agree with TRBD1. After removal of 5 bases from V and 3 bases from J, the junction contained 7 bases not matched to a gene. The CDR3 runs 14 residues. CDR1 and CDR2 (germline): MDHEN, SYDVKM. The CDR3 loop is CASSPQGVLYEQYF. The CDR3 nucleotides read TGTGCCAGCAGTCCGCAGGGGGTCCTCTACGAGCAGTACTTC.

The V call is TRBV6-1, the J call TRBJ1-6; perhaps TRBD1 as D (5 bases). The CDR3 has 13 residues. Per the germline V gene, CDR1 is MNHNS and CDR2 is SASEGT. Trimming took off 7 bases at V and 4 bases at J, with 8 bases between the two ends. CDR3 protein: CASIGAYNSPLHF. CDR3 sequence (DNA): TGTGCCAGCATAGGGGCTTATAATTCACCCCTCCACTTT.

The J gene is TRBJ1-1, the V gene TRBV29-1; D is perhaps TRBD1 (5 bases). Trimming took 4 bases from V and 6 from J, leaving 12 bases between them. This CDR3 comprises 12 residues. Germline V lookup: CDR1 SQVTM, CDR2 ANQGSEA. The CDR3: CSVVRGRAEAFF. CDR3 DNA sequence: TGCAGCGTTGTAAGGGGTAGAGCTGAAGCTTTCTTT.

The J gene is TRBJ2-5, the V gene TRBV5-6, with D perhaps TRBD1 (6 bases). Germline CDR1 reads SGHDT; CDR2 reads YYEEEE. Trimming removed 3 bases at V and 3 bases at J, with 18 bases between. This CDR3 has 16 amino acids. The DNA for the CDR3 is TGTGCCAGCAGCTCCCGACCTCAGGGGTACGAAGAGACCCAGTACTTC. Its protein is CASSSRPQGYEETQYF.

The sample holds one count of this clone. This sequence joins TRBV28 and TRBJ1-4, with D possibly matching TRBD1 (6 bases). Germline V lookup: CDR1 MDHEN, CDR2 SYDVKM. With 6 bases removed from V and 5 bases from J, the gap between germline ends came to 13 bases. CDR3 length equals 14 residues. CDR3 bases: TGTGCCAGCAGATACCGACAGGTCAATGAAAAACTGTTTTTT. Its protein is CASRYRQVNEKLFF.

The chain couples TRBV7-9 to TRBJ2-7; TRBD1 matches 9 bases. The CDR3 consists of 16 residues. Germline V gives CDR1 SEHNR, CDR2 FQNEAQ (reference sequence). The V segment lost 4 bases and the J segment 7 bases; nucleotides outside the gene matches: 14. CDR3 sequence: CASSSVQGAGLWEQYF. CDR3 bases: TGTGCCAGCAGCTCAGTACAGGGGGCTGGGTTATGGGAGCAGTACTTC.

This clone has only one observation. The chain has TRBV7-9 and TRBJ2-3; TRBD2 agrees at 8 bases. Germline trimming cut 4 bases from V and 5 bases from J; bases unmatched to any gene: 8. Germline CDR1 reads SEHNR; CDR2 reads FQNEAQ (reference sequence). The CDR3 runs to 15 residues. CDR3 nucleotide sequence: TGTGCCAGCAGCTCTCTTAGCGGGGCGGGAGATACGCAGTATTTT. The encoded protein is CASSSLSGAGDTQYF.

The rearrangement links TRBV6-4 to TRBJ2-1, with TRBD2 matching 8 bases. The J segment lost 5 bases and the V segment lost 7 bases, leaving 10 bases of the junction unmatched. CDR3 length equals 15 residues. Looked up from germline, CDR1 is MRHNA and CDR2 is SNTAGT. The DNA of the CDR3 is TGTGCCAGCATGCCAAGCGGGAGAGGGGACAATGAGCAGTTCTTC. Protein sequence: CASMPSGRGDNEQFF.

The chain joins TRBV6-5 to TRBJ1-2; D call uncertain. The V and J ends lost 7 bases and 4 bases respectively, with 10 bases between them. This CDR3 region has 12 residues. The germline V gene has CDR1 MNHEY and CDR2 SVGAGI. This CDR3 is CASNPLPYGYTF. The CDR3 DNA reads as TGTGCCAGCAATCCACTCCCCTATGGCTACACCTTC.

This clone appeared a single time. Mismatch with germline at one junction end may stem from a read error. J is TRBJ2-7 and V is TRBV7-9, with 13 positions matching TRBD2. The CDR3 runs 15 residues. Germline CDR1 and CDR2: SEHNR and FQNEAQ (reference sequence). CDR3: CASSLGTSGSSYPTF. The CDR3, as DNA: TGTGCCAGCAGCTTAGGGACTAGCGGGAGCTCTTACCCTACGTTC. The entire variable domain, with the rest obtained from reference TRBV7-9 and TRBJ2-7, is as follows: DTGVSQNPRHKITKRGQNVTFRCDPISEHNRLYWYRQTLGQGPEFLTYFQNEAQLEKSRLLSDRFSAERPKGSFSTLEIQRTEQGDSAMYLCASSLGTSGSSYPTFGPGTRLTVT.

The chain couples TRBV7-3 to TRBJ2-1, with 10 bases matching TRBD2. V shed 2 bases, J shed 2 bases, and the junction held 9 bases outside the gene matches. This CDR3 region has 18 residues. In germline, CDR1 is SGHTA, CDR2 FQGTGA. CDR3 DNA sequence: TGTGCCAGCAGCTTATGGCCTAGCGGGGGAGCTACCTACAATGAGCAGTTCTTC. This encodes CASSLWPSGGATYNEQFF.

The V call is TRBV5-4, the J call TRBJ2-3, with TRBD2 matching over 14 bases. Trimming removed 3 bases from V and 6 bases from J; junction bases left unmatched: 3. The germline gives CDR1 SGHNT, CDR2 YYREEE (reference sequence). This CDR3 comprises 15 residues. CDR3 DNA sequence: TGTGCCAGCAGCTCCCGACTAGCGGGAGGGGATACGCAGTATTTT. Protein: CASSSRLAGGDTQYF.

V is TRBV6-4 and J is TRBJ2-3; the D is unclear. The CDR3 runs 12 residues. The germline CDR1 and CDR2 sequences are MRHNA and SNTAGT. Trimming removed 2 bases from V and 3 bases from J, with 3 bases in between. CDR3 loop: CASSDPTDTQYF. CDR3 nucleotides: TGTGCCAGCAGTGACCCGACAGATACGCAGTATTTT.

In DNA form, the CDR3 reads TGTGCCAGTAGTATAATTAATAGCAATCAGCCCCAGCATTTT. It encodes CASSIINSNQPQHF. The V gene is TRBV19, the J gene TRBJ1-5, with unresolved D. The CDR3 runs to 14 residues. Germline V lookup: CDR1 LNHDA, CDR2 SQIVND (reference sequence). With 2 bases removed from V and 0 bases from J, the gap between germline ends came to 5 bases.

Here the CDR3 DNA reads TGTGCCACCAACAACCGCTACAATGAGCAGTTCTTC. Translated: CATNNRYNEQFF. This chain links TRBV15 with TRBJ2-1; D gene ambiguous. This CDR3 spans 12 amino acids. Looked up from germline, CDR1 is LNHNV and CDR2 is YYDKDF (reference sequence). The V gene lost 7 bases and the J gene lost 3 bases, with 7 bases spanning the gap.

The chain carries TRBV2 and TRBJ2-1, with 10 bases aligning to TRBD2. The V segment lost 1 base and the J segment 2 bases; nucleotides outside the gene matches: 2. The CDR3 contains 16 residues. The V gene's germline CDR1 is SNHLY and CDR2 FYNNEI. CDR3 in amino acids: CASSEGTSGTYNEQFF. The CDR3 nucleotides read TGTGCCAGCAGTGAAGGGACTAGCGGTACCTACAATGAGCAGTTCTTC.

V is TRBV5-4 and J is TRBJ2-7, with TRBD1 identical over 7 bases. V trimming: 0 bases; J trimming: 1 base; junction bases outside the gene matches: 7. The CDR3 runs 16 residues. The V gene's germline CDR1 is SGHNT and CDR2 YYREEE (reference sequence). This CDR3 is CASSLDVTGISYEQYF. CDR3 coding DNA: TGTGCCAGCAGCTTGGATGTGACAGGGATTTCCTACGAGCAGTACTTC.

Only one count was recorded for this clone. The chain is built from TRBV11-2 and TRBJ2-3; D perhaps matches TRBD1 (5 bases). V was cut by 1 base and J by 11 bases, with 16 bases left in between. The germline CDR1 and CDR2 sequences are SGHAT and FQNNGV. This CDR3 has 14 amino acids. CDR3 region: CASSLAQDKVEQYF. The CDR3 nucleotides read TGTGCCAGCAGCTTAGCACAGGACAAGGTAGAGCAGTATTTT.

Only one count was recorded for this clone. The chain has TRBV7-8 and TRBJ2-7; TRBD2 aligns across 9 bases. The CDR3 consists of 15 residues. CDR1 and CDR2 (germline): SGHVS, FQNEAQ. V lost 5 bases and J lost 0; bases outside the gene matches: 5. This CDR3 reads CASSVSGGLSYEQYF. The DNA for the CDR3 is TGTGCCAGCAGCGTTAGCGGGGGCCTCTCCTACGAGCAGTACTTC.

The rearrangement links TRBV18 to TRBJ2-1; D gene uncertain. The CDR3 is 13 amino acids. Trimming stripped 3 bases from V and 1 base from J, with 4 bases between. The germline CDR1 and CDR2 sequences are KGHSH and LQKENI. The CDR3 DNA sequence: TGTGCCAGCTCACCTCCTTCCTACAATGAGCAGTTCTTC. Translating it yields CASSPPSYNEQFF.

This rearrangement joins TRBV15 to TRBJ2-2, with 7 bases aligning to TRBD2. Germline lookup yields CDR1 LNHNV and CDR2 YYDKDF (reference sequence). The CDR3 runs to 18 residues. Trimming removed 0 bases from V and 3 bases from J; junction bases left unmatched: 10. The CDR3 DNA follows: TGTGCCACCAGCAGAGATCCCGGGATGGGAGGGGACACCGGGGAGCTGTTTTTT. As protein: CATSRDPGMGGDTGELFF.

In nucleotides, the CDR3 is TGTGCCAGCAGCCCCGGGACAGGGAAGGGGTTAAACAATCAGCCCCAGCATTTT. It yields the protein CASSPGTGKGLNNQPQHF. The chain joins TRBV9 to TRBJ1-5; 9 bases align to TRBD1. Germline-derived CDR1 and CDR2 are SGDLS and YYNGEE. V lost 4 bases, J lost 3 bases, and 14 bases stayed unmatched. The length of the CDR3 is 18 residues.

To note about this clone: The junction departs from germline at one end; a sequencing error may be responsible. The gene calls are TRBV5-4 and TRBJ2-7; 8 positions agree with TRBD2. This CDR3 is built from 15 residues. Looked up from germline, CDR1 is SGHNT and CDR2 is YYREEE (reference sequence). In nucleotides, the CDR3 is TGTGCCAGCAGCTTAGGTGAGCAAAGTAGCGGGACTCGGAACTTC. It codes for CASSLGEQSSGTRNF. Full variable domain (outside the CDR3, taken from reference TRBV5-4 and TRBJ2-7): ETGVTQSPTHLIKTRGQQVTLRCSSQSGHNTVSWYQQALGQGPQFIFQYYREEENGRGNFPPRFSGLQFPNYSSELNVNALELDDSALYLCASSLGEQSSGTRNFGPGTRLTVT.

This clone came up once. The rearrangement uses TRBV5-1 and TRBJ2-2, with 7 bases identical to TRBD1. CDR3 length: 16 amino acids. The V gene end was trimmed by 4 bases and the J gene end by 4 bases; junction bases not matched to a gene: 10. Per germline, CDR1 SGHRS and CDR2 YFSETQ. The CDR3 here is CASSLGQALRTGELFF. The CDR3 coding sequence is TGCGCCAGCAGCCTCGGACAGGCTTTGCGCACCGGGGAGCTGTTTTTT.

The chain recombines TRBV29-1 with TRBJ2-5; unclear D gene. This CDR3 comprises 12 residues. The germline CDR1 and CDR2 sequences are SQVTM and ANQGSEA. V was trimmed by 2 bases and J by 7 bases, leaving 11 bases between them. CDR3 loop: CSVEMQKWTQYF. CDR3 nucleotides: TGCAGCGTTGAAATGCAGAAATGGACCCAGTACTTC.